This TCR beta chain stems from a study of beta chain features in type 1 diabetes. The CDR3 totals 14 residues. Trimming cost V 3 bases and J 1 base, with 9 bases left between them. CDR1 and CDR2 from the germline V gene are SGHVS and FNYEAQ. About this clone: Its specificity is not known.

The study reverse transcribed the entire isolated RNA, so it sequenced expressed TCRB transcripts. Using immunoSEQ multiplex PCR, the repertoire was profiled, and TCRdb retains in-frame clones only, with some absent. This table holds roughly 24,000 clones, 50% to 70% found once. Study results and caveats: Shortening of TCRB CDR3s, moderate but significant, appeared in all four CD4+ subsets of Type 1 diabetes patients.

The genes are TRBV7-6 and TRBJ1-1; no reliable D call. The sequence was obtained from a man aged 18 to 35 with type 1 diabetes. Material: stem cell memory CD4+ T cells from blood. The CDR3 protein is CASSFTVQNTEAFF. CDR3 sequence (DNA): TGTGCCAGCAGCTTTACAGTCCAGAACACTGAAGCTTTCTTT.